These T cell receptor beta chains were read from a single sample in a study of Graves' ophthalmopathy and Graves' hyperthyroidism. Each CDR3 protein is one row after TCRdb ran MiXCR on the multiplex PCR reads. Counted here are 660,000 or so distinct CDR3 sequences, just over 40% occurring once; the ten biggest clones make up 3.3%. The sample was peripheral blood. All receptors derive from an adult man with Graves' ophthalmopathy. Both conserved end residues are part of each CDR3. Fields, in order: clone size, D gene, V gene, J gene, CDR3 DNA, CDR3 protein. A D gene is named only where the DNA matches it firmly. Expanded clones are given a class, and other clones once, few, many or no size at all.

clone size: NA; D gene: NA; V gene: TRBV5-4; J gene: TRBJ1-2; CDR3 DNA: TGTGCCAGCAGCCCAGGTTCCGGAGGGTTTGGCTACACCTTC; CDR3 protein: CASSPGSGGFGYTF
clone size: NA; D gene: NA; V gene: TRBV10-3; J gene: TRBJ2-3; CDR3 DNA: TGTGCCATCAGTGAGACGACAAATACGCAGTATTTT; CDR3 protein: CAISETTNTQYF
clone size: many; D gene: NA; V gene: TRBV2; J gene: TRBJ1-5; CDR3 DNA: TGTGCCAGCGGTCGTGGGGGCGGCAATCAGCCCCAGCATTTT; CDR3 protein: CASGRGGGNQPQHF
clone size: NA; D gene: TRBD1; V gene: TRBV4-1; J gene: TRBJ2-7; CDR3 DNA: TGCGCCAGCAGCCCTCGACAGGGAATACACTACGAGCAGTACTTC; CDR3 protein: CASSPRQGIHYEQYF
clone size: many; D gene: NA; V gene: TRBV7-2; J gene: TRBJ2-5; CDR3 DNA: TGTGCCAGCAGCCCCAGACCCTCCGAGACCCAGTACTTC; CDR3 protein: CASSPRPSETQYF
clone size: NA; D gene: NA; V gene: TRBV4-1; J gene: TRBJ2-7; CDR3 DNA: TGCGCCAGCAGCCAAGACCAGGCCGGCTACGAGCAGTACTTC; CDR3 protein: CASSQDQAGYEQYF
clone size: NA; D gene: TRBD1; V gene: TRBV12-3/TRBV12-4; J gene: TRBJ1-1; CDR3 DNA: TGTGCCAGCACCGGGACAGGGAGTATGAACACTGAAGCTTTCTTT; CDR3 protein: CASTGTGSMNTEAFF
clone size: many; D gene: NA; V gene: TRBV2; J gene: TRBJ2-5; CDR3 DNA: TGTGCCAGCAGGGACAGAATACAAGAGACCCAGTACTTC; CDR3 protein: CASRDRIQETQYF
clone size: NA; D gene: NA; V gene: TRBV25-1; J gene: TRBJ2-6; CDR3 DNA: TGTGTCAGCAGCGCCGACTCTGGGGCCAACGTCCTGACTTTC; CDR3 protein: CVSSADSGANVLTF
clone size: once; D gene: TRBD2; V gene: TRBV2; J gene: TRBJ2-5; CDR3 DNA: TGTGCCAGCAGCTTGGAACCGGGCCCGGGGGGGGAGACCCAGTACTTC; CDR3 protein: CASSLEPGPGGETQYF
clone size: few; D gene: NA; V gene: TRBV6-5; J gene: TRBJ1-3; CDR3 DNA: TGTGCCAGCTCATTTTCCGGATTCTCTGGAAACACCATATATTTT; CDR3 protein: CASSFSGFSGNTIYF
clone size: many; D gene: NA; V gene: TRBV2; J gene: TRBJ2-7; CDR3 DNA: TGTGCCAGCAGTCAAAGCGCAAGCCGCTCCTACGAGCAGTACTTC; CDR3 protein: CASSQSASRSYEQYF
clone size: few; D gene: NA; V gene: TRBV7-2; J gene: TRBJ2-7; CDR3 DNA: TGTGCCAGCAGCTTAGGGGGTAAATACGAGCAGTACTTC; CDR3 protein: CASSLGGKYEQYF
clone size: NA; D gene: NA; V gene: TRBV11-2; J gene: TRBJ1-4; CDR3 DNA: TGTGCCAGCAGCTTAGGCGGGAAAGAGGGTGAAAAACTGTTTTTT; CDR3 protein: CASSLGGKEGEKLFF
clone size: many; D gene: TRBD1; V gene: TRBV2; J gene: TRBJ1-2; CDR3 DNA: TGTGCCAGCAGGAAAGGACAGGGAGGCGACTATGGCTACACCTTC; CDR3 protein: CASRKGQGGDYGYTF